Sequencing of this T cell receptor (beta chain) was carried out in a study of blood T cell repertoires in COVID-19 (dated by TCRdb to about 2020). Describing the broader study: The collaborator samples originated in the United States, Italy and Spain and spanned the acute and convalescent phases of COVID-19. Where HLA class I and class II types were available, the types were taken from metadata supplied by the sample provider, not from assay-based typing. The dataset comprised deeply sampled blood TCRbeta repertoires from subjects exposed to, actively infected with, or recovered from COVID-19. The prospective study material was composed of cDNA or gDNA derived from T cells, B-cell-depleted T cells, or PBMCs. The repertoires were released in a freely available public database meant as a resource for research on the immune response to SARS-CoV-2. The sample metadata nearly always contained a de-identified subject ID, COVID-19 status, age in years and sex. Samples were obtained from the ongoing ImmuneRACE study (first 160 participants) and from about 1,300 subjects provided by 6 global collaborators.

TCRbeta CDR3 regions were amplified from genomic DNA using the immunoSEQ Assay, a bias-controlled multiplex PCR. Processing in the source paper ran as follows. The number of nucleated cells in each sample was estimated by amplification of reference gene primers within the assay. To quantify the absolute abundance of each unique TCRbeta CDR3 rearrangement, sequence reads were collapsed and filtered. Productive Simpson clonality was computed per sample as the square root of Simpson's diversity index over productive rearrangements. The clones in this table, taken by TCRdb from immuneACCESS, are in-frame only. Not every clone is retained; where verified, under half of the shortfall comes from an unresolved V gene, and the cause of the rest is unknown. V and J calls and clone size are copied from that table; D and trimming were computed from the DNA. For this sample the table gives more than 10,000 clones, of which 90% were detected only once. The ten largest clones capture about 9.5% of the sample.

Looking up the germline V gene (reference sequence) yields CDR1 GTSNPN and CDR2 SVGIG. The CDR3 numbers 16 residues from cysteine through phenylalanine. This entry keeps only the CDR3 DNA: 48 bases, framed from base 1. The V end loses 1 base and the J end loses 1 base, and a stretch of 16 bases separates them. What the research found in general, with its limitations: Clinical and demographic metadata were provided uncurated, with the amount varying by source and participant.

About this clone itself: It has no known antigen specificity. Nothing much larger sits one base from this clone, and base qualities are not available.

Collaborating institutions collected whole blood in K2EDTA tubes following their own protocols. Collaborator samples were shipped for TCRbeta analysis as frozen whole blood, isolated PBMCs, or DNA extracted from either sample type. The sequenced sample consisted of peripheral blood. The TCR originated in a human donor in a cohort sampled during active COVID-19. The chain employs TRBV30 and TRBJ1-1, with TRBD1 as a weak D call on 6 bases. The DNA sequence is as follows: TGTGCCTGGAGTGGTGGGGGCAGCCATAGGAACACTGAAGCTTTCTTT. This yields the protein CAWSGGGSHRNTEAFF.